Sequencing of this T cell receptor beta chain was carried out in a study of cytomegalovirus exposure and HLA in healthy donors. This clone was counted only a few times. Amplification used 60 Vbeta primers and 13 Jbeta primers. TCRdb's copy holds only in-frame clones and misses some; the assay was immunoSEQ multiplex PCR. The sample gives about 120,000 clones, about four fifths of which show up once; roughly 3.7% is in the top ten. The ends were cut back, 8 bases at V and 4 bases at J, with 8 bases in the middle. CDR1 SGHNT and CDR2 YENEEA come from the germline V gene. This CDR3 has 11 amino acids. Material for sequencing was PBMCs. The source is a woman between 35 and 50 years old in good health and CMV-seropositive. The chain recombines TRBV11-3 with TRBJ1-2; D gene uncertain. The CDR3 spells CASAGLYGYTF. Written as DNA, the CDR3 is TGTGCCAGCGCAGGCCTCTATGGCTACACCTTC.